The rows below give T cell receptor beta chains drawn from one sample of a study of Graves' ophthalmopathy and Graves' hyperthyroidism. Each CDR3 protein is one row after TCRdb ran MiXCR on the multiplex PCR reads. The repertoire holds more than 550,000 distinct CDR3 sequences, with 35% to 50% as singletons. Input material: peripheral blood. The origin of the receptors is an adult man with Graves' ophthalmopathy. The CDR3 runs from the conserved cysteine through the conserved F or W. Fields, in order: J gene, D gene, clone size, V gene, CDR3 DNA, CDR3 protein. D genes are given only for firm matches. The listing skips clone size in some rows; elsewhere it reads once, few, many or a size class.

j_gene: TRBJ2-1
d_gene: -
abundance: -
v_gene: TRBV5-1
CDR3nt: TGCGCCAGCAGCTTGGACGGGGAATCCTACAATGAGCAGTTCTTC
CDR3aa: CASSLDGESYNEQFF

j_gene: TRBJ1-2
d_gene: -
abundance: few
v_gene: TRBV10-3
CDR3nt: TGTGCCAGCAGTATCAACAGGGATGCTAACTATGGCTACACCTTC
CDR3aa: CASSINRDANYGYTF

j_gene: TRBJ2-5
d_gene: -
abundance: -
v_gene: TRBV12-3/TRBV12-4
CDR3nt: TGTGCCAGCAGTTTAGACGCGGACGAGACCCAGTACTTC
CDR3aa: CASSLDADETQYF

j_gene: TRBJ1-3
d_gene: TRBD1
abundance: -
v_gene: TRBV7-9
CDR3nt: TGTGCCAGCACCACGAGACAGGGTTCCTCTGGAAACACCATATATTTT
CDR3aa: CASTTRQGSSGNTIYF

j_gene: TRBJ2-7
d_gene: TRBD1
abundance: many
v_gene: TRBV4-2
CDR3nt: TGTGCCAGCAGAGGGACAGGGGTTGACGAGCAGTACTTC
CDR3aa: CASRGTGVDEQYF

j_gene: TRBJ1-4
d_gene: -
abundance: many
v_gene: TRBV5-1
CDR3nt: TGCGCCAGCAGAGAACAGCAGAATGAAAAACTGTTTTTT
CDR3aa: CASREQQNEKLFF

j_gene: TRBJ1-3
d_gene: TRBD1
abundance: many
v_gene: TRBV11-2
CDR3nt: TGTGCCAGCAGTCAGGGACAGTCAAGAGGAAACACCATATATTTT
CDR3aa: CASSQGQSRGNTIYF

j_gene: TRBJ2-5
d_gene: -
abundance: many
v_gene: TRBV7-2
CDR3nt: TGTGCCAGCAGCTCCCGGGCGGGGGAGACCCAGTACTTC
CDR3aa: CASSSRAGETQYF

j_gene: TRBJ1-2
d_gene: -
abundance: few
v_gene: TRBV7-9
CDR3nt: TGTGCCAGCAGTTTAAATAGCCAGGGTAGCTACACCTTC
CDR3aa: CASSLNSQGSYTF

j_gene: TRBJ2-7
d_gene: -
abundance: -
v_gene: TRBV29-1
CDR3nt: TGCAGCTTAGATGGGGGGGCCGGGTACGAGCAGTACTTC
CDR3aa: CSLDGGAGYEQYF

j_gene: TRBJ2-5
d_gene: TRBD2
abundance: -
v_gene: TRBV11-2
CDR3nt: TGTGCCAGCAGCTTGGAGGGACTAGTAGTGGAGACCCAGTACTTC
CDR3aa: CASSLEGLVVETQYF

j_gene: TRBJ1-2
d_gene: TRBD1
abundance: -
v_gene: TRBV3-1
CDR3nt: TGTGCCAGCAGCCAAGGAGACAGGGCCGCCGGCTACACCTTC
CDR3aa: CASSQGDRAAGYTF

j_gene: TRBJ1-1
d_gene: -
abundance: -
v_gene: TRBV7-3
CDR3nt: TGTGCCAGCAGCTCCCCCCCGAAAGCTTTCTTT
CDR3aa: CASSSPPKAFF

j_gene: TRBJ1-2
d_gene: -
abundance: many
v_gene: TRBV24-1
CDR3nt: TGTGCCACCAGTGATTCTAGTTCAGGAAACTATGGCTACACCTTC
CDR3aa: CATSDSSSGNYGYTF

j_gene: TRBJ2-6
d_gene: -
abundance: -
v_gene: TRBV2
CDR3nt: TGTGCCAGCAGGGGACCTCCCTCTGGGGCCAACGTCCTGACTTTC
CDR3aa: CASRGPPSGANVLTF

j_gene: TRBJ2-1
d_gene: TRBD1
abundance: -
v_gene: TRBV24-1
CDR3nt: TGTGCCACCATGGACAGGGGCGGTGAGCAGTTCTTC
CDR3aa: CATMDRGGEQFF

j_gene: TRBJ2-2
d_gene: -
abundance: few
v_gene: TRBV7-9
CDR3nt: TGTGCCAGCAGCTTACTGGCAGGGTCGAACACCGGGGAGCTGTTTTTT
CDR3aa: CASSLLAGSNTGELFF

j_gene: TRBJ2-6
d_gene: -
abundance: few
v_gene: TRBV29-1
CDR3nt: TGCAGCGTTGTTTCCTCTGGGGCCAACGTCCTGACTTTC
CDR3aa: CSVVSSGANVLTF

j_gene: TRBJ1-2
d_gene: -
abundance: many
v_gene: TRBV7-2
CDR3nt: TGTGCCAGCAGCGAGAGACGGGAATATGGCTACACCTTC
CDR3aa: CASSERREYGYTF

j_gene: TRBJ2-5
d_gene: -
abundance: -
v_gene: TRBV11-1
CDR3nt: TGTGCCAGCTCACCACAGTCAGGGGAGACCCAGTACTTC
CDR3aa: CASSPQSGETQYF

j_gene: TRBJ2-5
d_gene: -
abundance: many
v_gene: TRBV9
CDR3nt: TGTGCCAGCAGCGAGGGTGGGTCGGGAGTTCCAGAGACCCAGTACTTC
CDR3aa: CASSEGGSGVPETQYF

j_gene: TRBJ1-1
d_gene: -
abundance: many
v_gene: TRBV9
CDR3nt: TGTGCCAGCAGCGTAGTGAGTGGGCTGGGGAACACTGAAGCTTTCTTT
CDR3aa: CASSVVSGLGNTEAFF

j_gene: TRBJ2-7
d_gene: TRBD1
abundance: many
v_gene: TRBV20-1
CDR3nt: TGCAGTGCCGGGGACAGGGGCACTTACGAGCAGTACTTC
CDR3aa: CSAGDRGTYEQYF

j_gene: TRBJ1-5
d_gene: TRBD1
abundance: many
v_gene: TRBV3-1
CDR3nt: TGTGCCAGCAGCCAAGGGACAGGGGGCGGTGGCAATCAGCCCCAGCATTTT
CDR3aa: CASSQGTGGGGNQPQHF

j_gene: TRBJ1-5
d_gene: TRBD1
abundance: few
v_gene: TRBV24-1
CDR3nt: TGTGCCACCAGTGATTTGTTGGACAGGGAAGAGACCCAGCATTTT
CDR3aa: CATSDLLDREETQHF

j_gene: TRBJ2-2
d_gene: -
abundance: -
v_gene: TRBV7-9
CDR3nt: TGTGCCAGCAGCTCCCGGACCCTAGGTGGGGCCGGGGAGCTGTTTTTT
CDR3aa: CASSSRTLGGAGELFF

j_gene: TRBJ1-2
d_gene: -
abundance: many
v_gene: TRBV14
CDR3nt: TGTGCCAGCAGCCAAGTGGGTATCGTTGATGGCTACACCTTC
CDR3aa: CASSQVGIVDGYTF